Listed below are T cell receptor beta chains from one sample, sequenced in a study of beta chain features in type 1 diabetes. The repertoire was sequenced with immunoSEQ multiplex PCR; TCRdb's copy has only in-frame clones and lacks some. The table records 150,000 to 200,000 clones, 7.5% to 9.5% of them present only once. Material: central memory CD4+ T cells from blood. The receptors here all came from a woman under 30 with type 1 diabetes. Each CDR3 is given with its conserved first and last residue. Each record gives: clone size, D gene, J gene, V gene, CDR3 DNA, CDR3 protein. The D gene is left open where the match is weak. A row's size may be missing; if present it is once, few, many or a size class.

abundance: few
d_gene: NA
j_gene: TRBJ2-3
v_gene: TRBV6-1
CDR3nt: TGTGCCAGCAGCTTCCTAGGGAGAACGGGAGATACGCAGTATTTT
CDR3aa: CASSFLGRTGDTQYF

abundance: few
d_gene: NA
j_gene: TRBJ2-7
v_gene: TRBV5-4
CDR3nt: TGTGCCAGCAGCTCGGATGGGCGCGAGCAGTACTTC
CDR3aa: CASSSDGREQYF

abundance: NA
d_gene: NA
j_gene: TRBJ2-2
v_gene: TRBV5-1
CDR3nt: TGCGCCAGCCGAAGACAGGAGACGAACACCGGGGAGCTGTTTTTT
CDR3aa: CASRRQETNTGELFF

abundance: few
d_gene: NA
j_gene: TRBJ2-1
v_gene: TRBV6-5
CDR3nt: TGTGCCAGCAGTCGGGGTAATGAGCAGTTCTTC
CDR3aa: CASSRGNEQFF

abundance: NA
d_gene: TRBD1
j_gene: TRBJ2-3
v_gene: TRBV18
CDR3nt: TGTGCCAGCTCACCACCTCCGGGACAGGGAACAGATACGCAGTATTTT
CDR3aa: CASSPPPGQGTDTQYF

abundance: few
d_gene: TRBD1
j_gene: TRBJ2-3
v_gene: TRBV4-2
CDR3nt: TGTGCCAGCAGCAAGACAGGGGACGCAGATACGCAGTATTTT
CDR3aa: CASSKTGDADTQYF

abundance: few
d_gene: NA
j_gene: TRBJ2-5
v_gene: TRBV6-5
CDR3nt: TGTGCCAGCATCCTGACAGAATACGAAGAGACCCAGTACTTC
CDR3aa: CASILTEYEETQYF

abundance: few
d_gene: TRBD1
j_gene: TRBJ1-5
v_gene: TRBV7-8
CDR3nt: TGTGCCAGCAGCTCGGACAGGGGGGTAAATCAGCCCCAGCATTTT
CDR3aa: CASSSDRGVNQPQHF

abundance: few
d_gene: TRBD1
j_gene: TRBJ2-3
v_gene: TRBV5-1
CDR3nt: TGCGCCAGCAGTTGGGACAGAAACACAGATACGCAGTATTTT
CDR3aa: CASSWDRNTDTQYF

abundance: NA
d_gene: TRBD1
j_gene: TRBJ1-1
v_gene: TRBV30
CDR3nt: TGTGCCTGGAGTGACCAGGGGGCGCTTTGGCGGACTGAAGCTTTCTTT
CDR3aa: CAWSDQGALWRTEAFF

abundance: few
d_gene: NA
j_gene: TRBJ1-3
v_gene: TRBV5-1
CDR3nt: TGCGCCAGCAGCCCCTCCGGCACAGGAACTGGAAACACCATATATTTT
CDR3aa: CASSPSGTGTGNTIYF